The 28 T cell receptor beta chains listed next were all sequenced from one sample in a study of blood T cell repertoires in COVID-19. Measured with immunoSEQ multiplex PCR; TCRdb has only the in-frame clones, and not every one. The data contain roughly 38,000 clones, about 76% of them singletons. Material for sequencing was peripheral blood. The receptors originated from a man between 65 and 85 years old with active or convalescent COVID-19.

The chain recombines TRBV10-3 with TRBJ1-5; 10 bases are shared with TRBD1. V lost 6 bases and J lost 5; bases outside the gene matches: 7. Germline V gene data show CDR1 as ENHRY and CDR2 as SYGVKD. The CDR3 has 15 residues. The CDR3 DNA follows: TGTGCCATCAGAGCCGGGACAGGGGTGCATCAGCCCCAGCATTTT. It specifies CAIRAGTGVHQPQHF.

The chain carries TRBV29-1 and TRBJ1-6, with D possibly TRBD1 on 5 matching bases. CDR3 length: 20 amino acids. Germline V lookup: CDR1 SQVTM, CDR2 ANQGSEA. CDR3 in DNA: TGCAGAGCCTCTACCCCGGGGGAGGGACCCGGCTTATCAGATAATTCACCCCTCCACTTT. Translating gives CRASTPGEGPGLSDNSPLHF.

This chain joins TRBV2 and TRBJ1-5; 9 nucleotides match TRBD1. Germline V gene sequence: CDR1 SNHLY, CDR2 FYNNEI. This CDR3 has 14 residues. Germline trimming cut 8 bases from V and 4 bases from J; bases unmatched to any gene: 6. The CDR3 sequence: CASSNRGRNQPQHF. The DNA of the CDR3 is TGTGCCAGCTCAAACAGGGGGCGGAATCAGCCCCAGCATTTT.

This chain links TRBV28 with TRBJ1-2, with D maybe TRBD1 (6 bases). This CDR3 contains 14 residues. Germline V gene sequence: CDR1 MDHEN, CDR2 SYDVKM. V was trimmed by 2 bases and J by 4 bases, leaving 11 bases between them. CDR3 sequence (DNA): TGTGCCAGCAGTTTAAGGGACACCATCTATGGCTACACCTTC. Encoded protein: CASSLRDTIYGYTF.

The chain uses TRBV6-6 and TRBJ1-3; 9 bases match TRBD1. The CDR3 spans 14 residues. Trimming cost V 5 bases and J 2 bases; bases outside gene matches: 1. The germline CDR1 and CDR2 sequences are MNHNY and SVGAGI (reference sequence). The CDR3 loop is CASSRDRAGNTIYF. The DNA of the CDR3 is TGTGCCAGCAGTCGGGACAGGGCTGGAAACACCATATATTTT.

This clone was observed a few times. The rearrangement links TRBV14 to TRBJ1-1, with 8 positions matching TRBD1. The germline gives CDR1 SGHDN, CDR2 FVKESK. This CDR3 has 13 amino acids. With 4 bases clipped from V and 9 bases from J, the junction kept 7 bases outside the gene matches. This CDR3 reads CASSLRTGIQAFF. Written as DNA, the CDR3 is TGTGCCAGCAGCCTCAGGACAGGGATTCAAGCTTTCTTT.

The rearrangement links TRBV19 to TRBJ1-1; TRBD1 might be the D (5 bases). Germline assignment: CDR1 LNHDA and CDR2 SQIVND (reference sequence). The CDR3 is made up of 14 amino acids. V lost 6 bases to trimming and J lost 4 bases, with 15 bases between them. DNA of the CDR3: TGTGCCAGTAGCGTCCCGGGGGTGGGCACTGAAGCTTTCTTT. It yields the protein CASSVPGVGTEAFF.

V is TRBV10-3 and J is TRBJ1-6; tentative D call: TRBD1 (5 bases). V lost 4 bases and J lost 7, with 14 bases in between. Germline V lookup: CDR1 ENHRY, CDR2 SYGVKD. This CDR3 comprises 15 residues. CDR3 sequence reads: CAISGSREGNSPLHF. For the CDR3, the DNA is TGTGCCATCAGTGGATCCAGGGAAGGGAATTCACCCCTCCACTTT.

V usage is TRBV6-5 and J usage is TRBJ1-2, with D possibly being TRBD1 (6 bases). The germline CDR1 and CDR2 sequences are MNHEY and SVGAGI. Trimming took off 8 bases at V and 7 bases at J, with 11 bases between the two ends. CDR3 length equals 11 residues. CDR3 amino acids: CASRGQSGYTF. The CDR3 nucleotides are TGTGCCAGCCGAGGACAGAGTGGCTACACCTTC.

The count of this clone is one. The J gene is TRBJ1-1, the V gene TRBV18; tentatively, D is TRBD1 (5 bases). CDR1 and CDR2 from the germline V gene are KGHSH and LQKENI. The CDR3 is 13 amino acids. The V gene lost 6 bases and the J gene lost 6 bases, with 14 bases spanning the gap. The CDR3 region is CASSIGGIAEAFF. The CDR3 nucleotides read TGTGCCAGCTCCATCGGGGGGATCGCTGAAGCTTTCTTT. The variable domain in full, completed from reference TRBV18 and TRBJ1-1, reads NAGVMQNPRHLVRRRGQEARLRCSPMKGHSHVYWYRQLPEEGLKFMVYLQKENIIDESGMPKERFSAEFPKEGPSILRIQQVVRGDSAAYFCASSIGGIAEAFFGQGTRLTVV.

The rearrangement links TRBV5-1 to TRBJ1-1; TRBD1 matches 8 bases. After removal of 2 bases from V and 1 base from J, the junction contained 4 bases not matched to a gene. This CDR3 has 15 residues. Germline CDR1 and CDR2: SGHRS and YFSETQ. For the CDR3, the DNA is TGCGCCAGCAGCTTCGCAGGACAGGGGAACACTGAAGCTTTCTTT. It specifies CASSFAGQGNTEAFF.

The chain is built from TRBV6-5 and TRBJ1-6; D not certain. The CDR3 is made up of 14 amino acids. Deletions cut 6 bases from V and 5 bases from J, with 11 bases between. Per germline, CDR1 MNHEY and CDR2 SVGAGI. The CDR3 nucleotides are TGTGCCAGCAGGATGGGTCGGGATAATTCACCCCTCCACTTT. The encoded protein is CASRMGRDNSPLHF.

The rearrangement joins TRBV5-1 to TRBJ2-7; 7 positions agree with TRBD1. Germline assignment: CDR1 SGHRS and CDR2 YFSETQ. The CDR3 covers 12 residues. V trimming: 4 bases; J trimming: 5 bases; junction bases outside the gene matches: 3. The CDR3 protein is CASSGGQNEQYF. CDR3 nucleotide sequence: TGCGCCAGCAGCGGGGGACAGAACGAGCAGTACTTC.

Written as DNA, the CDR3 is TGCGCCAGCAGTGGACAGGAAAATTCACCCCTCCACTTT. Protein: CASSGQENSPLHF. V and J are TRBV10-1 and TRBJ1-6, with a possible D match to TRBD1 (6 bases). CDR3 length: 13 amino acids. V lost 4 bases and J 7 bases, leaving 8 bases between the germline ends. The V gene's germline CDR1 is WNHNN and CDR2 SYGVQD (reference sequence).

This chain joins TRBV7-2 and TRBJ1-2; 10 nucleotides line up with TRBD1. The junction had 5 bases not matched to a gene; V was cut back by 5 bases and J by 5 bases. Germline V lookup: CDR1 SGHTA, CDR2 FQGNSA. The CDR3 extends over 14 amino acids. CDR3 in DNA: TGTGCCAGCAGCATCGGACAGGGGGATTATGGCTACACCTTC. This gives the protein CASSIGQGDYGYTF. Combining the CDR3 with reference TRBV7-2 and TRBJ1-2 gives the whole variable domain GAGVSQSPSNKVTEKGKDVELRCDPISGHTALYWYRQSLGQGLEFLIYFQGNSAPDKSGLPSDRFSAERTGGSVSTLTIQRTQQEDSAVYLCASSIGQGDYGYTFGSGTRLTVV.

This clone was observed once. The chain employs TRBV12-3 or TRBV12-4 and TRBJ1-2; D not resolved. This CDR3 has 12 residues. Between the trimmed V and J ends, which lost 3 bases and 7 bases, there was a span of 9 bases. Here the CDR3 reads CASSFTRSGYTF. In DNA, the CDR3 is TGTGCCAGCAGTTTCACGCGGAGTGGCTACACCTTC.

The CDR3 region is CASSQQTGETQYF. The CDR3 DNA is TGTGCCAGCAGCCAACAAACAGGAGAGACCCAGTACTTC. The genes are TRBV3-1 (or the pseudogene TRBV3-2) and TRBJ2-5; perhaps TRBD1 as D (5 bases). With 2 bases removed from V and 4 bases from J, the gap between germline ends came to 8 bases. Germline values: CDR1 LGHDT, CDR2 YNNKEL (reference sequence). The CDR3 is made up of 13 amino acids.

The chain carries TRBV6-5 and TRBJ2-2; D is perhaps TRBD2 (5 bases). The V and J ends lost 0 bases and 7 bases respectively, with 15 bases between them. The CDR3 has 16 amino acids. Per germline, CDR1 MNHEY and CDR2 SVGAGI. The CDR3 reads CASSYSFGLFNGELFF. CDR3 in DNA: TGTGCCAGCAGTTACTCTTTCGGACTCTTTAACGGGGAGCTGTTTTTT.

The chain has TRBV7-9 and TRBJ1-2; maybe TRBD1 (5 bases). Trimming shortened V by 5 bases and J by 5 bases, and 9 bases separated the two germline ends. Germline V lookup: CDR1 SEHNR, CDR2 FQNEAQ (reference sequence). The length of the CDR3 is 12 residues. The CDR3 coding sequence is TGTGCCAGCAGCGCAGGGTTTTATGGCTACACCTTC. As protein: CASSAGFYGYTF.

The chain joins TRBV28 to TRBJ1-1; no clear D. Looked up from germline, CDR1 is MDHEN and CDR2 is SYDVKM. The CDR3 loop spans 12 amino acids. Trimming pared 8 bases from V and 3 bases from J, leaving 10 bases between. The CDR3 DNA reads TGTGCCAGCGTTTTGTCGGACACTGAAGCTTTCTTT. Translating gives CASVLSDTEAFF. Supplemented by reference TRBV28 and TRBJ1-1, the full variable domain reads DVKVTQSSRYLVKRTGEKVFLECVQDMDHENMFWYRQDPGLGLRLIYFSYDVKMKEKGDIPEGYSVSREKKERFSLILESASTNQTSMYLCASVLSDTEAFFGQGTRLTVV.

This sequence joins TRBV7-6 and TRBJ2-1, with D uncertain. CDR3 size: 12 residues. V shed 5 bases and J shed 9 bases, with 11 bases lying between them. Germline lookup yields CDR1 SGHVS and CDR2 FNYEAQ. The CDR3 reads CASSPSGGEQFF. The CDR3 DNA sequence: TGTGCCAGCAGCCCCAGTGGCGGTGAGCAGTTCTTC.

By share, this clone ranks as medium-sized (0.01 to 0.1%). The genes are TRBV7-9 and TRBJ2-7; 7 bases line up with TRBD1. V lost 5 bases, J lost 3 bases, and 10 bases stayed unmatched. Germline V gives CDR1 SEHNR, CDR2 FQNEAQ (reference sequence). The CDR3 runs 15 residues. CDR3 sequence (DNA): TGTGCCAGCAGCGACTCGAGGGACAGCGACTACGAGCAGTACTTC. Amino acid sequence: CASSDSRDSDYEQYF.

The chain links TRBV11-2 to TRBJ2-7; TRBD2 might be the D (5 bases). Germline values: CDR1 SGHAT, CDR2 FQNNGV. CDR3 length equals 13 residues. V lost 8 bases to trimming and J lost 0 bases, with 11 bases between them. This chain's CDR3 is CASSRGSSYEQYF. The DNA for the CDR3 is TGTGCCAGCTCTCGGGGAAGCTCCTACGAGCAGTACTTC.

The chain links TRBV29-1 to TRBJ2-3; D is unclear. Germline V lookup: CDR1 SQVTM, CDR2 ANQGSEA. V gave up 5 bases and J gave up 2 bases, with 8 bases separating them. CDR3 size: 12 residues. CDR3 residues: CSVPTYTDTQYF. CDR3 sequence (DNA): TGCAGCGTTCCCACTTACACAGATACGCAGTATTTT.

There are a few counts of this clone. The chain links TRBV6-6 to TRBJ1-6; D not certain. The CDR3 totals 12 residues. Per germline, CDR1 MNHNY and CDR2 SVGAGI (reference sequence). Trimming shortened V by 7 bases and J by 8 bases, and 9 bases separated the two germline ends. For the CDR3, the DNA is TGTGCCAGCAACCAGATCGATTCACCCCTCCACTTT. Translated: CASNQIDSPLHF.

This chain connects TRBV24-1 to TRBJ2-2; D is perhaps TRBD1 (6 bases). The V end lost 9 bases, the J end lost 4 bases, and 14 bases lay between the germline ends. Looked up from germline, CDR1 is KGHDR and CDR2 is SFDVKD. This CDR3 is 14 amino acids long. Here the CDR3 reads CATEPGHSTGELFF. The CDR3, as DNA: TGTGCCACCGAGCCGGGACATAGCACCGGGGAGCTGTTTTTT.

This sequence joins TRBV5-1 and TRBJ2-2, with D perhaps matching TRBD2 (6 bases). Trimming pared 0 bases from V and 9 bases from J, leaving 15 bases between. Per the germline V gene, CDR1 is SGHRS and CDR2 is YFSETQ. This CDR3 has 15 residues. CDR3 loop: CASSLAGGAIWELFF. The CDR3 DNA reads as TGCGCCAGCAGCTTGGCCGGAGGGGCCATTTGGGAGCTGTTTTTT.

The chain joins TRBV28 to TRBJ1-1, with unresolved D. The CDR3 spans 13 residues. The germline CDR1 and CDR2 sequences are MDHEN and SYDVKM. Trimming took off 2 bases at V and 4 bases at J, with 8 bases between the two ends. CDR3 coding DNA: TGTGCCAGCAGTTTACCGGTTAGCACTGAAGCTTTCTTT. Amino acid sequence: CASSLPVSTEAFF.